Listed here are 11 T cell receptor beta chains from one sample, sequenced in a study of T cell repertoires in cytomegalovirus infection. TCRdb re-called the reads with MiXCR, one entry per CDR3 protein. The sample carries over 250,000 distinct CDR3 sequences, roughly 23% recorded once. The sample taken for sequencing was PBMCs. The receptors derive from a human donor in good health (CMV status not recorded). Some clones in this sample may be carry-over from other donors' samples.

This clonotype was counted many times. The chain carries TRBV2 and TRBJ1-3; the D gene is possibly TRBD1 (5 bases). This CDR3 contains 14 residues. The ends were cut back, 7 bases at V and 0 bases at J, with 10 bases in the middle. Looked up from germline, CDR1 is SNHLY and CDR2 is FYNNEI. The CDR3 DNA reads TGTGCCAGCACCCGACAGACCTCTGGAAACACCATATATTTT. It encodes CASTRQTSGNTIYF.

This clonotype was seen repeatedly, ten times or more. The rearrangement uses TRBV7-2 and TRBJ2-1; D remains ambiguous. The germline CDR1 and CDR2 sequences are SGHTA and FQGNSA. V was trimmed by 5 bases and J by 8 bases, leaving 22 bases between them. The CDR3 spans 16 residues. The CDR3 DNA sequence: TGTGCCAGCAGCCCCGCGTCGATCGTGAGAGCAGATGAGCAGTTCTTC. It codes for CASSPASIVRADEQFF.

This clonotype came up many times. The J gene is TRBJ2-1, the V gene TRBV7-2, with 8 bases identical to TRBD1. The trim removed 3 bases at V and 8 bases at J, leaving 6 bases unmatched. The CDR3 loop spans 14 amino acids. Germline CDR1 is SGHTA and CDR2 is FQGNSA. The CDR3 region has the DNA TGTGCCAGCAGCTTGGACAGGGTAAACGATGAGCAGTTCTTC. This gives the protein CASSLDRVNDEQFF.

The gene calls are TRBV2 and TRBJ2-1; D is perhaps TRBD1 (7 bases). V lost 3 bases to trimming and J lost 1 base, with 10 bases between them. The CDR3 is 15 amino acids. Per germline, CDR1 SNHLY and CDR2 FYNNEI. In nucleotides, the CDR3 is TGTGCCAGCAGTGAGGAGGGGGCATCCTACAATGAGCAGTTCTTC. Residues: CASSEEGASYNEQFF.

This clonotype is termed medium-sized. The chain couples TRBV11-2 to TRBJ2-1; perhaps TRBD2 as D (6 bases). V lost 0 bases to trimming and J lost 12 bases, with 12 bases between them. Per the germline V gene, CDR1 is SGHAT and CDR2 is FQNNGV. This CDR3 is 13 amino acids long. The CDR3 here is CASSLDLGTPQFF. The CDR3 nucleotides are TGTGCCAGCAGCTTAGATCTCGGGACTCCGCAGTTCTTC.

The DNA of the CDR3 is TGTGCCAGCAGCCCGGGACAGAACAACTATGGCTACACCTTC. Its translation: CASSPGQNNYGYTF. V usage is TRBV11-2 and J usage is TRBJ1-2; TRBD1 agrees at 7 bases. Germline V gives CDR1 SGHAT, CDR2 FQNNGV. The CDR3 has 14 residues. Losses at the gene ends were 5 bases for V and 2 bases for J; bases not matched to a gene: 5.

The rearrangement uses TRBV7-2 and TRBJ2-5, with D uncertain. In germline, CDR1 is SGHTA, CDR2 FQGNSA. V lost 4 bases and J lost 2, with 20 bases in between. The CDR3 runs 17 residues. The chain's CDR3 is CASSSRRILDVQETQYF. CDR3 coding DNA: TGTGCCAGCAGCTCTAGACGGATATTGGATGTGCAAGAGACCCAGTACTTC.

The V gene is TRBV28, the J gene TRBJ1-1, with 8 bases matching TRBD1. This CDR3 has 15 amino acids. Germline V lookup: CDR1 MDHEN, CDR2 SYDVKM. The V gene end was trimmed by 6 bases and the J gene end by 5 bases; junction bases not matched to a gene: 11. This chain's CDR3 is CASRRLRGQITEAFF. CDR3 in DNA: TGTGCCAGCAGGCGGCTCAGGGGGCAAATAACTGAAGCTTTCTTT.

Concerning this clonotype: This sequence may be a read error, since a much larger clone differs from it by one base. V gene TRBV14 combines with J gene TRBJ2-1; 8 positions match TRBD1. This CDR3 has 16 amino acids. Germline CDR1 reads SGHDN; CDR2 reads FVKESK. CDR3 DNA: TGTGCCAGCAGCCAAGATGCAGGGGGCCGGATCAATGAGAAGTTCTTC. Translation: CASSQDAGGRINEKFF.

The chain uses TRBV5-1 and TRBJ1-6, with 8 bases identical to TRBD1. The germline V gene encodes CDR1 SGHRS and CDR2 YFSETQ. The CDR3 is 16 residues long. The ends lost 1 base at V and 8 bases at J; junction bases unmatched: 8. The CDR3 loop is CASSLKPTGEDSPLHF. The CDR3 DNA is TGCGCCAGCAGCTTGAAACCGACAGGGGAGGATTCACCCCTCCACTTT.

The genes are TRBV7-2 and TRBJ2-7; D remains ambiguous. Germline loops: CDR1 SGHTA, CDR2 FQGNSA. V was pared by 1 base and J by 4 bases, with 8 bases between. The CDR3 contains 13 residues. The DNA of the CDR3 is TGTGCCAGCAGCTTAGGGCGAGAGTACGAGCAGTACGTC. It codes for CASSLGREYEQYV.